Here is one T cell receptor (beta chain) with its context. CDR1 and CDR2 from the germline V gene are SNHLY and FYNNEI. The V end was cut by 4 bases, the J end by 3 bases, with 13 bases between. The CDR3 is 15 amino acids. Survey-level immunoSEQ sequencing profiled the TCR beta repertoire. Sequencing was performed with immunoSEQ multiplex PCR; in TCRdb, only in-frame clones are kept and a portion is missing. The sample includes around 50,000 clones, more than 80% of them seen just once. The sequence derives from a man aged 40-55 years with rheumatoid arthritis. The sequenced sample was PBMCs. The V call is TRBV2, the J call TRBJ1-5; D gene ambiguous. CDR3 nucleotides: TGTGCCAGCAGTGTGTACGGACCGAACAATCAGCCCCAGCATTTT. Translating it yields CASSVYGPNNQPQHF.